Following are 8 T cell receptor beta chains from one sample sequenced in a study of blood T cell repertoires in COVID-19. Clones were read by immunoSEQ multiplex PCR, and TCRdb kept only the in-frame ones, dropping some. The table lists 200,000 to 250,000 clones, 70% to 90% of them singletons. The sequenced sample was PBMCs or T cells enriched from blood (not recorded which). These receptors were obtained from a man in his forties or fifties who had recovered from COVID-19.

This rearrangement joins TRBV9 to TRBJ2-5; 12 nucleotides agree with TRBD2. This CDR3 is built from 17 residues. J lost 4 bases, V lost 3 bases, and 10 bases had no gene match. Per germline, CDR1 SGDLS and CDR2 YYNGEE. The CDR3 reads CASSASMPGLAGETQYF. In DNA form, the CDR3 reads TGTGCCAGCAGCGCCAGCATGCCGGGACTAGCGGGAGAGACCCAGTACTTC.

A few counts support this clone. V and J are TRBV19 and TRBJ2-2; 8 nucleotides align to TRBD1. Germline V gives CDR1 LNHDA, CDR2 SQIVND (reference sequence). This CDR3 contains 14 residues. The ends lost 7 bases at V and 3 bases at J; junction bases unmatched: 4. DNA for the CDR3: TGTGCCAGTAACAGGGGGAGTTACACCGGGGAGCTGTTTTTT. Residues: CASNRGSYTGELFF.

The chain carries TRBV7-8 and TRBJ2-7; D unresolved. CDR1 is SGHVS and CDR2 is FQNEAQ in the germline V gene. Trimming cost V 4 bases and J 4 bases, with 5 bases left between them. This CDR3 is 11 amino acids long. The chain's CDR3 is CASSSYYEQYF. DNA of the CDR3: TGTGCCAGCAGCTCGTATTACGAGCAGTACTTC.

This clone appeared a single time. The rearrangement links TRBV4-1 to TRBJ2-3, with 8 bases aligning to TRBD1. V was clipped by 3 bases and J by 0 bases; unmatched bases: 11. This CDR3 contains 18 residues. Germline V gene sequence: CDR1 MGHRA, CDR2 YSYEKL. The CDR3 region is CASSQVPGQARSTDTQYF. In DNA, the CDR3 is TGCGCCAGCAGCCAGGTACCGGGACAGGCGAGGAGCACAGATACGCAGTATTTT.

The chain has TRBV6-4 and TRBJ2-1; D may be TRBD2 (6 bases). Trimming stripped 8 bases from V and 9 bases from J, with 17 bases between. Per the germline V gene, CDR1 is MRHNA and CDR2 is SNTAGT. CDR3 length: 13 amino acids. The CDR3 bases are TGTGCCAGCTGCCGAGGGGCGACTAGTGAGCAGTTCTTC. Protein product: CASCRGATSEQFF.

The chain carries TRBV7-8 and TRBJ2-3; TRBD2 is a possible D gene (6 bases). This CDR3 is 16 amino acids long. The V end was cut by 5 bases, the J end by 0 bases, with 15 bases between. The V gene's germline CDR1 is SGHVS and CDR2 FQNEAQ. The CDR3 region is CASSPKRAVSTDTQYF. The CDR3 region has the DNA TGTGCCAGCAGCCCTAAGCGGGCGGTTAGCACAGATACGCAGTATTTT.

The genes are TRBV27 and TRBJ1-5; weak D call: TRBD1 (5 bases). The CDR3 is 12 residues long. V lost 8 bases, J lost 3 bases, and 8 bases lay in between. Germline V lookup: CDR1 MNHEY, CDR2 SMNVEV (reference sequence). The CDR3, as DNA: TGTGCCAGCGCCAGGGTCAATCAGCCCCAGCATTTT. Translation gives CASARVNQPQHF.

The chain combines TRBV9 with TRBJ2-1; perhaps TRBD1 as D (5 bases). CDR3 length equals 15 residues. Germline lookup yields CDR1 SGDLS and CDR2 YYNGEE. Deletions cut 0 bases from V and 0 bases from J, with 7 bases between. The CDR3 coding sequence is TGTGCCAGCAGCGTAGTAGGGGCCTCCTACAATGAGCAGTTCTTC. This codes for CASSVVGASYNEQFF. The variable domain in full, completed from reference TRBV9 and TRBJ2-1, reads DSGVTQTPKHLITATGQRVTLRCSPRSGDLSVYWYQQSLDQGLQFLIQYYNGEERAKGNILERFSAQQFPDLHSELNLSSLELGDSALYFCASSVVGASYNEQFFGPGTRLTVL.